What follows are 14 T cell receptor beta chains derived from one specimen sequenced in a study of radiation and T cells in renal cell carcinoma (dated by TCRdb to 2020 to 2022). The method behind the library was the immunoSEQ multiplex PCR assay. This immuneACCESS table, as held by TCRdb, lists in-frame sequences with V and J called but not all clones. Of the missing ones, under half trace to an unresolved V gene in checked studies; the others have no known cause. The sample records about 130,000 clones, about 88% of which are singletons. The ten largest clonotypes hold about 12% of the sample. Per the publication, the time point label means: baseline pretreatment blood. The sample's treatment or condition, from its label and the paper: 15 Gy SBRT to primary tumor, nephrectomy 4 weeks later. The sample here was blood, taken from a patient whose treatment included radiotherapy and nephrectomy. The receptors were sampled from a woman aged 50 to 65 with renal cell carcinoma.

The chain combines TRBV6-5 with TRBJ2-7; either TRBD1 or TRBD2 may supply D (5 bases each). CDR1 is MNHEY and CDR2 is SVGAGI in the germline V gene. With 0 bases removed from V and 3 bases from J, the gap between germline ends came to 12 bases. The CDR3 extends over 15 amino acids. This CDR3 is CASSYSRGTDYEQYF. CDR3 DNA: TGTGCCAGCAGTTACTCGAGAGGGACGGACTACGAGCAGTACTTC.

This chain connects TRBV5-8 to TRBJ1-2, with D perhaps TRBD1 (5 bases). The CDR3 has 16 residues. Trimming removed 2 bases from V and 3 bases from J, with 17 bases in between. CDR1 and CDR2 (germline): SGHTS, YDEGEE. The CDR3: CASSFGDPNPHYGYTF. DNA for the CDR3: TGTGCCAGCAGCTTCGGGGACCCAAACCCCCACTATGGCTACACCTTC.

This chain links TRBV5-1 with TRBJ2-7; D remains unclear. Germline V lookup: CDR1 SGHRS, CDR2 YFSETQ. The CDR3 spans 14 residues. V shed 0 bases and J shed 0 bases, with 7 bases lying between them. CDR3 loop: CASSLVTVSYEQYF. The CDR3 region has the DNA TGCGCCAGCAGCTTGGTTACTGTCTCCTACGAGCAGTACTTC.

J is TRBJ1-1 and V is TRBV6-1; no clear D. This CDR3 has 11 amino acids. Per the germline V gene, CDR1 is MNHNS and CDR2 is SASEGT. V was clipped by 10 bases and J by 0 bases, with 6 bases between them. The CDR3 loop reads CATRLNTEAFF. CDR3 in DNA: TGTGCCACCCGGTTGAACACTGAAGCTTTCTTT.

This chain connects TRBV5-1 to TRBJ2-3, with D possibly matching TRBD2 (6 bases). Germline loops: CDR1 SGHRS, CDR2 YFSETQ. V shed 5 bases and J shed 0 bases, with 7 bases lying between them. This CDR3 contains 13 residues. The CDR3 region has the DNA TGCGCCAGCAGAGGGACTAGCACAGATACGCAGTATTTT. The encoded protein is CASRGTSTDTQYF. The whole variable domain, filled in from reference TRBV5-1 and TRBJ2-3, reads KAGVTQTPRYLIKTRGQQVTLSCSPISGHRSVSWYQQTPGQGLQFLFEYFSETQRNKGNFPGRFSGRQFSNSRSEMNVSTLELGDSALYLCASRGTSTDTQYFGPGTRLTVL.

The chain employs TRBV9 and TRBJ1-1; D remains unclear. The CDR3 extends over 13 amino acids. The germline V gene encodes CDR1 SGDLS and CDR2 YYNGEE. V lost 0 bases to trimming and J lost 0 bases, with 3 bases between them. CDR3 amino acids: CASSVEVNTEAFF. CDR3 coding DNA: TGTGCCAGCAGCGTAGAGGTGAACACTGAAGCTTTCTTT.

DNA of the CDR3: TGTGCCAGTAGCTTTAACGGAGACTCTGGAAACACCATATATTTT. Encoded protein: CASSFNGDSGNTIYF. The gene calls are TRBV19 and TRBJ1-3; D not certain. CDR1 is LNHDA and CDR2 is SQIVND in the germline V gene (reference sequence). Between the trimmed V and J ends, which lost 6 bases and 0 bases, there was a span of 12 bases. The CDR3 is 15 amino acids.

The chain carries TRBV7-2 and TRBJ1-4, with TRBD1 as a possible D gene (5 bases). Germline V lookup: CDR1 SGHTA, CDR2 FQGNSA. Trimming cost V 7 bases and J 4 bases, with 13 bases left between them. CDR3 length: 14 amino acids. This CDR3 reads CASIGRGVNEKLFF. Here the CDR3 DNA reads TGTGCCAGCATCGGGCGGGGGGTTAATGAAAAACTGTTTTTT.

The rearrangement uses TRBV10-2 and TRBJ1-4, with a possible D match to TRBD1 (5 bases). This CDR3 comprises 14 residues. V was trimmed by 3 bases and J by 4 bases, leaving 9 bases between them. Germline values: CDR1 WSHSY, CDR2 SAAADI. The CDR3 reads CASSDDSSNEKLFF. The CDR3 nucleotides read TGCGCCAGCAGTGACGACAGCAGTAATGAAAAACTGTTTTTT.

In its sample, this clone was seen once. This chain connects TRBV9 to TRBJ2-2; 9 positions match TRBD2. The V gene's germline CDR1 is SGDLS and CDR2 YYNGEE. The CDR3 runs 15 residues. With 2 bases clipped from V and 5 bases from J, the junction kept 4 bases outside the gene matches. The CDR3 sequence is CASSVSGGVTGELFF. The CDR3 DNA is TGTGCCAGCAGCGTTAGCGGGGGTGTGACCGGGGAGCTGTTTTTT.

This chain links TRBV19 with TRBJ2-1, with a tentative D call TRBD1 (6 bases). Germline-derived CDR1 and CDR2 are LNHDA and SQIVND (reference sequence). V was pared by 3 bases and J by 6 bases, with 18 bases between. CDR3 length equals 16 residues. The CDR3 DNA sequence: TGTGCCAGTAGTATGGGGACAAGGGTGGCTCCCAATGAGCAGTTCTTC. This encodes CASSMGTRVAPNEQFF.

This chain uses TRBV6-6 with TRBJ2-3; 8 bases fit TRBD2. Looked up from germline, CDR1 is MNHNY and CDR2 is SVGAGI (reference sequence). Unmatched junction bases numbered 3, after V lost 0 bases and J lost 1 base. CDR3 length equals 16 residues. The CDR3 is CASSYSAGGRTDTQYF. The CDR3, as DNA: TGTGCCAGCAGTTACTCTGCGGGGGGACGCACAGATACGCAGTATTTT.

This chain joins TRBV7-9 and TRBJ2-5; 8 bases map to TRBD1. The CDR3 length is 16 residues. J gave up 5 bases and V 4 bases, and 12 bases lay outside the gene matches. The germline CDR1 and CDR2 sequences are SEHNR and FQNEAQ (reference sequence). The CDR3 DNA reads TGTGCCAGCAGCTACATACGAGACAGGGGTCAGGAGACCCAGTACTTC. As protein: CASSYIRDRGQETQYF.

DNA for the CDR3: TGCGCCAGCAGCGCCGGGACAGTAGAAGAGACCCAGTACTTC. It codes for CASSAGTVEETQYF. The chain has TRBV5-1 and TRBJ2-5; 7 bases fit TRBD1. CDR3 length: 14 residues. Germline loops: CDR1 SGHRS, CDR2 YFSETQ. Trimming removed 4 bases from V and 3 bases from J; junction bases left unmatched: 6.